The sequence of this T cell receptor beta chain was determined in a study of blood T cell repertoires in COVID-19. Study as a whole: Collection of acute and convalescent COVID-19 samples took place in the United States, Italy and Spain.

CDR3 length: 12 residues. The J segment lost 14 bases and the V segment lost 3 bases, leaving 8 bases of the junction unmatched. Assignment of participants to cohorts was predicated upon participant-reported clinical history. Cohort 3 donors counted as recovered after two negative PCRs, clearance, or resolved symptoms. Methods used by the authors: The assay estimated nucleated cells by amplifying reference gene primers. Clones were read by immunoSEQ multiplex PCR, and TCRdb kept only the in-frame ones, dropping some. V, J and clone size derive from that table, while D and trimming were established from the DNA sequence. The table shows 150,000 or so clones, with 70% to 90% occurring only once.

The chain employs TRBV12-3 or TRBV12-4 and TRBJ1-1; 8 nucleotides line up with TRBD1. The specimen was PBMCs or T cells enriched from blood (not recorded which). The receptor's source is a woman in her forties or fifties who had recovered from COVID-19. The CDR3 loop is CASSLATPGGFF. The CDR3 coding sequence is TGTGCCAGCAGTTTGGCAACCCCAGGGGGCTTCTTT.